This T cell receptor (beta chain) was obtained from a study of T cells in Graves' hyperthyroidism and ophthalmopathy. General study points: Among clonotypes expanded in thyroid above 0.001, most were also found in blood. Before onset, ophthalmopathy was predicted by the model a median approximately 6.5 months earlier.

Amplification targeted TCR beta CDR3 regions from RNA transcripts. The HTBI primer set served for first-round RT-PCR of the TCR CDR3. Using its own MiXCR run on the multiplex PCR reads, TCRdb lists one record per CDR3 protein. Altogether 550,000 to 650,000 distinct CDR3 sequences are present, 12% to 15% being singletons, with the ten largest covering approximately 14%. This CDR3 has 15 residues. Germline CDR1 reads MNHNY; CDR2 reads SVGAGI (reference sequence). With 0 bases removed from V and 0 bases from J, the gap between germline ends came to 7 bases. This clonotype was recorded at least ten times. The antigen remains undetermined.

The specimen was blood. J is TRBJ2-3 and V is TRBV6-6, with D possibly matching TRBD2 (6 bases). The sequence was obtained from a middle-aged woman with Graves' hyperthyroidism. CDR3 loop: CASSYSTRSTDTQYF. DNA of the CDR3: TGTGCCAGCAGTTACTCGACTAGAAGCACAGATACGCAGTATTTT.